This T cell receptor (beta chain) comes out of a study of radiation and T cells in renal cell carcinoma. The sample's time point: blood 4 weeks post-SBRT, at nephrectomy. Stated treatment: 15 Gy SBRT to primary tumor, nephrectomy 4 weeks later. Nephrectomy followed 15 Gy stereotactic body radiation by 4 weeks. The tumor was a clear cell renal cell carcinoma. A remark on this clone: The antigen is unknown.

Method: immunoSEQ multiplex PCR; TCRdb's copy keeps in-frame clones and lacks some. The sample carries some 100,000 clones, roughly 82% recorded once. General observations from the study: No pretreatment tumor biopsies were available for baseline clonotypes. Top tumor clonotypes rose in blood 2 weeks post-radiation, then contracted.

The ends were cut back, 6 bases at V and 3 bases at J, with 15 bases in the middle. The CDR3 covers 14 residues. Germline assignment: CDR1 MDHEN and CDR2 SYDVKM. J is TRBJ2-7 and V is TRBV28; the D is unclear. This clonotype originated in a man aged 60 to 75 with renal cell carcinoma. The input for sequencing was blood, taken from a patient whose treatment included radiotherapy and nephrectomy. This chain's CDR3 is CASRYPGPDYEQYF. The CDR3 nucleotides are TGTGCCAGCAGATATCCGGGCCCCGACTACGAGCAGTACTTC.